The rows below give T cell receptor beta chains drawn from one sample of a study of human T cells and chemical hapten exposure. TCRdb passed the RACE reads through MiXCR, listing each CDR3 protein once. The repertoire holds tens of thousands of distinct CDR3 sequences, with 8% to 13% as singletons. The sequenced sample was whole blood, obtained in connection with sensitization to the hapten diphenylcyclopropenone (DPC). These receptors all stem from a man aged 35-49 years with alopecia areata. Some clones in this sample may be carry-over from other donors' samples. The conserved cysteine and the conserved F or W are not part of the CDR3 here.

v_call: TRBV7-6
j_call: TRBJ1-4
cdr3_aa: ASSLRTGGEKLF

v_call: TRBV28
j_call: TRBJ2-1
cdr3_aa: ASSLLLLGQIYNEQF

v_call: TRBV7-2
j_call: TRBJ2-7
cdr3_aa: ASSQVRGYEQY

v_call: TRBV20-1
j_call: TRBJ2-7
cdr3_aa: SARDLGTYEQY

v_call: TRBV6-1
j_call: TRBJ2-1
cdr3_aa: ASSEWVYNEQF

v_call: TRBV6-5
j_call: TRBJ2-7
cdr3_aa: ASSYSTFGGAAYEQY

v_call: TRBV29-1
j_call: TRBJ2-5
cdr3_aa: SVAGRMGQETQY

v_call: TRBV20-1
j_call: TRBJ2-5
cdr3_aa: SAKGRINLETQY

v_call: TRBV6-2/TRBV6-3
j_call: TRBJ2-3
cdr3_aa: ASSYRQTDTQY

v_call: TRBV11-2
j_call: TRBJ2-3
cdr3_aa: ASANAPGLAGDTQY

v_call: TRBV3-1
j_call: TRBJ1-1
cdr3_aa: ASSQDDGGTEAF

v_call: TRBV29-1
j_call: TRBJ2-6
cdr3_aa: SARGQVGSSGANVLT

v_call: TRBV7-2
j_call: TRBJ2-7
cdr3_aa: ASSITSGGTYEQY

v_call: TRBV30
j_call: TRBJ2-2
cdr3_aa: AWTLLARTGELF

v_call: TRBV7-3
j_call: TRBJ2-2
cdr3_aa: ASSPSTASTGELF

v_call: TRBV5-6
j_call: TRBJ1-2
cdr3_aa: ASSLLDRNYGYT

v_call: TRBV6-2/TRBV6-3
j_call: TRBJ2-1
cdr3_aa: ASSPLERSYNEQF

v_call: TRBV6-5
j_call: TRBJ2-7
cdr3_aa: ASSPRDRADEQY

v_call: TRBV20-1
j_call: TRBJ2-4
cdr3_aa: SARDGWDQY

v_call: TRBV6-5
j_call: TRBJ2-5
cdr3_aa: ASSFGTGGRETQY

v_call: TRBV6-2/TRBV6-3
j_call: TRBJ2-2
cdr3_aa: ASRSAGVTGELF

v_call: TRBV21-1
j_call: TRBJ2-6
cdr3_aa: ASSTHQGPLIGANVLT

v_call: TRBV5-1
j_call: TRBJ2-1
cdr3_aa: ASSQLNGLASYNEQF

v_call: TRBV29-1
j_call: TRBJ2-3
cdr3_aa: SVGEGELPTDTQY

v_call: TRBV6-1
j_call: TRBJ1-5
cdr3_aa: ASEQAGSNQPQH

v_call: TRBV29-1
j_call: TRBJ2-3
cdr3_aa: SVARVEGAGTDTQY

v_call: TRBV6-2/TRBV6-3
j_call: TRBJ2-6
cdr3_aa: ASSYPRQGSGANVLT

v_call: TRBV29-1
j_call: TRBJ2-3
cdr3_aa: SVASSFLDTQY

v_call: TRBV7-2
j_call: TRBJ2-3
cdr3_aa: ASSLAWGTQQY

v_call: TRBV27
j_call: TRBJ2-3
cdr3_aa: ASSFSTTDTQY

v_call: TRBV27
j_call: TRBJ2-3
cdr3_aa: ASQREDTDTQY

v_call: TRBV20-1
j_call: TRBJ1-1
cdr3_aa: SAWDRTEAF

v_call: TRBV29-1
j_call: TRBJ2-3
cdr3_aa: SERIQGDTQY

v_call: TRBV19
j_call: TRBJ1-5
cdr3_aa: ASSMGYQPQH

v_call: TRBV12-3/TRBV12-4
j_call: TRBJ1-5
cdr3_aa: ASSLTGGGQPQH

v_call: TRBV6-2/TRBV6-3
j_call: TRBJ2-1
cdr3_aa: ASSYASSYNEQF

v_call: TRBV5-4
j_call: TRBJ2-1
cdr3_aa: ASSLEGLYNEQF

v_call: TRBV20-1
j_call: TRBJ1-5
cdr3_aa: SAGGGAAQPQH

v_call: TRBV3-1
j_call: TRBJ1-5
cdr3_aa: ASSPAVGQPQH

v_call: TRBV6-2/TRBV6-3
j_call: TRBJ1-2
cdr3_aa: ASRLGASNYGYT

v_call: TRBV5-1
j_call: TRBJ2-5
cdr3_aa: ASSPIGLAGETQY

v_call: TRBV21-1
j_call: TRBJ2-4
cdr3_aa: ASSAPLAKNIQY

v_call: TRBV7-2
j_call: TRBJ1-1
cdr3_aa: ASSSRQGRNTEAF

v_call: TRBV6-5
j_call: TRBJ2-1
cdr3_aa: ASSGLAGGYNEQF

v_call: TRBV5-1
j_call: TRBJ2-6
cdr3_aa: ASSPGLTGANVLT

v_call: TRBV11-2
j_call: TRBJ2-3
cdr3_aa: ASSQRGGEWDTDTQY

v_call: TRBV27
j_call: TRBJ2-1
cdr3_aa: ASSPHIAGGFDNEQF